These 12 T cell receptor beta chains came from one sample sequenced in a study of shared clonotypes between healthy human individuals. Sequencing was performed with immunoSEQ multiplex PCR; in TCRdb, only in-frame clones are kept and a portion is missing. The profile shows over 400,000 clones, roughly 95% of them singletons. The sequenced material came from naive CD4+ T cells sorted from blood. Subset defined: CD45RA+ positively selected. Source of these receptors: a woman younger than 45 in good health.

This clone is a singleton in its sample. V gene TRBV11-2 combines with J gene TRBJ2-1, with a weak D call TRBD2 (6 bases). The CDR3 covers 15 residues. Germline CDR1 and CDR2: SGHAT and FQNNGV. V was clipped by 6 bases and J by 4 bases, with 16 bases between them. The CDR3 protein is CASRSAGLEYNEQFF. The CDR3, as DNA: TGTGCCAGCAGGTCTGCGGGACTGGAGTACAATGAGCAGTTCTTC.

This clone occurred once. V is TRBV30 and J is TRBJ2-1, with TRBD2 matching over 8 bases. The CDR3 runs 17 residues. V shed 0 bases and J 0 bases; nucleotides not matched to a gene: 7. In germline, CDR1 is GTSNPN, CDR2 SVGIG (reference sequence). CDR3 DNA: TGTGCCTGGAGTGTAGCCCTGACTAGCGCCTCCTACAATGAGCAGTTCTTC. It translates to CAWSVALTSASYNEQFF.

The chain joins TRBV11-2 to TRBJ1-4, with a possible D match to TRBD1 (6 bases). Trimming took off 3 bases at V and 2 bases at J, with 7 bases between the two ends. The CDR3 consists of 14 residues. Germline values: CDR1 SGHAT, CDR2 FQNNGV. The CDR3 DNA sequence: TGTGCCAGCAGCTTTGGGGGCACTAATGAAAAACTGTTTTTT. This codes for CASSFGGTNEKLFF.

The gene calls are TRBV11-2 and TRBJ2-1; 14 nucleotides agree with TRBD2. The J segment lost 9 bases and the V segment lost 5 bases, leaving 9 bases of the junction unmatched. The V gene's germline CDR1 is SGHAT and CDR2 FQNNGV. This CDR3 is 16 amino acids long. The CDR3 loop reads CASSATGLAGVGEQFF. CDR3 in DNA: TGTGCCAGCAGCGCAACGGGACTAGCGGGAGTAGGTGAGCAGTTCTTC.

As regards this clone: Other DNA sequences from this sample encode an identical CDR3 as well. The chain combines TRBV11-2 with TRBJ2-7, with D perhaps TRBD1 (6 bases). Germline V gives CDR1 SGHAT, CDR2 FQNNGV. V gave up 1 base and J gave up 2 bases, with 6 bases separating them. This CDR3 comprises 13 residues. This CDR3 is CASSLAGAYEQYF. CDR3 nucleotide sequence: TGTGCCAGCAGCTTAGCAGGGGCCTACGAGCAGTACTTC.

V gene TRBV28 combines with J gene TRBJ2-7, with 8 bases that match TRBD2. The CDR3 is made up of 16 amino acids. V gave up 2 bases and J gave up 2 bases; unmatched junction bases: 8. The germline CDR1 and CDR2 sequences are MDHEN and SYDVKM. CDR3 amino acids: CASSLAGGAPTYEQYF. DNA of the CDR3: TGTGCCAGCAGTTTAGCGGGGGGCGCCCCGACCTACGAGCAGTACTTC.

V gene TRBV19 combines with J gene TRBJ1-5; D is unclear. This CDR3 has 15 amino acids. Germline loops: CDR1 LNHDA, CDR2 SQIVND (reference sequence). V was trimmed by 4 bases and J by 7 bases, leaving 17 bases between them. The CDR3 coding sequence is TGTGCCAGTAGTACCCAGCAGGAGTCCAGGCAGCCCCAGCATTTT. It is translated as CASSTQQESRQPQHF.

This clone showed up just once. The chain joins TRBV18 to TRBJ2-5, with D perhaps TRBD2 (5 bases). The CDR3 spans 16 residues. The V and J ends lost 4 bases and 2 bases respectively, with 17 bases between them. Germline V CDR1 and CDR2: KGHSH, LQKENI. The CDR3 protein is CASSRTGILTQETQYF. The CDR3 coding sequence is TGTGCCAGCTCACGGACTGGGATCCTTACGCAAGAGACCCAGTACTTC.

The V call is TRBV28, the J call TRBJ2-1; 7 positions match TRBD1. The CDR3 runs 15 residues. V was pared by 1 base and J by 4 bases, with 4 bases of the junction left unmatched. In germline, CDR1 is MDHEN, CDR2 SYDVKM. As DNA, the CDR3 is TGTGCCAGCAGTTTATCACAGGGGACGTACAATGAGCAGTTCTTC. Amino acid sequence: CASSLSQGTYNEQFF.

The chain recombines TRBV29-1 with TRBJ2-2; 9 nucleotides align to TRBD1. This CDR3 region has 12 residues. V dropped 6 bases and J dropped 5; count of bases not matched to a gene: 1. CDR1 is SQVTM, CDR2 ANQGSEA, per germline. The CDR3 protein is CSVGQGTGELFF. The CDR3, as DNA: TGCAGCGTCGGACAGGGGACCGGGGAGCTGTTTTTT.

Written as DNA, the CDR3 is TGTGCCAGCAGTCCTTACTTCGACTATACCTACGAGCAGTACTTC. This codes for CASSPYFDYTYEQYF. V usage is TRBV27 and J usage is TRBJ2-7; possibly TRBD2 for D (5 bases). The V and J ends lost 5 bases and 2 bases respectively, with 16 bases between them. Germline V gives CDR1 MNHEY, CDR2 SMNVEV (reference sequence). This CDR3 is built from 15 residues.

This chain uses TRBV7-2 with TRBJ2-3; tentatively, D is TRBD1 (6 bases). Germline assignment: CDR1 SGHTA and CDR2 FQGNSA. This CDR3 region has 15 residues. The ends were cut back, 5 bases at V and 2 bases at J, with 14 bases in the middle. CDR3 DNA sequence: TGTGCCAGCAGCACACCGGGACACCCCACAGATACGCAGTATTTT. Encoded protein: CASSTPGHPTDTQYF.